One TCR beta chain is described in this entry. The antigen remains unidentified. This record comes from a study of response to subunit inactivated influenza vaccine. Study-level results: There was a suggestion from the authors that each seasonal influenza vaccination recruits few new T cells.

TCRdb re-called the RT-PCR reads through MiXCR, storing one row per CDR3 protein. The sample lists 650,000 to 800,000 distinct CDR3 sequences; approximately 14% were seen once. The CDR3 extends over 14 amino acids. The V segment lost 6 bases and the J segment 3 bases; nucleotides outside the gene matches: 2. Germline-derived CDR1 and CDR2 are MNHEY and SVGEGT. The chain has TRBV6-2 or TRBV6-3 and TRBJ2-2; 9 nucleotides align to TRBD1. The sequencing here drew on PBMCs from blood, taken around 15 days before vaccination. The sequence derives from a man aged 45-65 years who received an inactivated influenza vaccine. Here the CDR3 DNA reads TGTGCCAGCAGAAGGACAGGGGACACCGGGGAGCTGTTTTTT. As protein: CASRRTGDTGELFF.